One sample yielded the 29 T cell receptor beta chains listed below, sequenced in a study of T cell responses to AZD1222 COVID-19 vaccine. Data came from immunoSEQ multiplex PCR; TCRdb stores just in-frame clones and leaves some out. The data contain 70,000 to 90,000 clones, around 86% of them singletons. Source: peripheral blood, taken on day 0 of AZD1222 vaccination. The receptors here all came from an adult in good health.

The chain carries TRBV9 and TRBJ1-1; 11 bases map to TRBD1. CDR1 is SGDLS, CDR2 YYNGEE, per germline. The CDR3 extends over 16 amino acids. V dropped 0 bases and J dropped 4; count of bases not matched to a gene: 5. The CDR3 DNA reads TGTGCCAGCAGCGTAGTTGGACAGGGGGCTGGCACTGAAGCTTTCTTT. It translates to CASSVVGQGAGTEAFF.

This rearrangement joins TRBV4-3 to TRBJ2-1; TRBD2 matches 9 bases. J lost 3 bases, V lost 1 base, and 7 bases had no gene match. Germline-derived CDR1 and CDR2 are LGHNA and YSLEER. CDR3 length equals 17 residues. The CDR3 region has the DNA TGCGCCAGCAGCCAAGGGAGACTAGCGGTTGGCTACAATGAGCAGTTCTTC. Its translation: CASSQGRLAVGYNEQFF.

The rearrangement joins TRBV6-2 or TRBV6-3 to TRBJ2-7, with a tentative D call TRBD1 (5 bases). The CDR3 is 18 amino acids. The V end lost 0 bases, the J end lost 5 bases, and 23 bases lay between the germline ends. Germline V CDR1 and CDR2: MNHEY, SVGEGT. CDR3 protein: CASSYSVYRRSDRDEQYF. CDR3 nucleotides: TGTGCCAGCAGTTACTCGGTTTACAGGCGGAGCGATAGAGACGAGCAGTACTTC.

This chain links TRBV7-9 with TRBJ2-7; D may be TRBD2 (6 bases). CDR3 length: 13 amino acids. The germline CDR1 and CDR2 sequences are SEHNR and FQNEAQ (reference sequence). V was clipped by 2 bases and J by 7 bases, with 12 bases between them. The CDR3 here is CASSLFVGGEQYF. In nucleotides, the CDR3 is TGTGCCAGCAGCTTATTCGTCGGGGGAGAGCAGTACTTC.

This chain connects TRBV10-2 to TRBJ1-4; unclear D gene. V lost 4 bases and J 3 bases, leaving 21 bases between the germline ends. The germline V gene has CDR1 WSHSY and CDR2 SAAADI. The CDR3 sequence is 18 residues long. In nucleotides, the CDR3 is TGCGCCAGCAGTGGAGTAGGCGCACAATATCGAGCTAATGAAAAACTGTTTTTT. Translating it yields CASSGVGAQYRANEKLFF.

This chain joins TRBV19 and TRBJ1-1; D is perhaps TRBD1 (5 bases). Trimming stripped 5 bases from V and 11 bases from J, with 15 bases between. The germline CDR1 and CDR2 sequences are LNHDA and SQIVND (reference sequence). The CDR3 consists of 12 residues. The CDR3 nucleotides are TGTGCCAGTAGTTCAGGAAAGGGGCGGGCTTTCTTT. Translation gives CASSSGKGRAFF.

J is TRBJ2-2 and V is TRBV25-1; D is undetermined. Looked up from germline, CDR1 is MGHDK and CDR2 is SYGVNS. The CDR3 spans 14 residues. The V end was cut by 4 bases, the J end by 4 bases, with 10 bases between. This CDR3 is CASSVGFSTGELFF. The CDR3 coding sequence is TGTGCCAGCAGTGTGGGGTTCAGCACCGGGGAGCTGTTTTTT.

The CDR3 protein is CSVRTGAGTGELFF. Here the CDR3 DNA reads TGCAGCGTAAGAACAGGGGCGGGGACCGGGGAGCTGTTTTTT. The genes are TRBV29-1 and TRBJ2-2, with D maybe TRBD1 (7 bases). CDR1 and CDR2 (germline): SQVTM, ANQGSEA. V dropped 6 bases and J dropped 5 bases, with 16 bases sitting between them. The CDR3 spans 14 residues.

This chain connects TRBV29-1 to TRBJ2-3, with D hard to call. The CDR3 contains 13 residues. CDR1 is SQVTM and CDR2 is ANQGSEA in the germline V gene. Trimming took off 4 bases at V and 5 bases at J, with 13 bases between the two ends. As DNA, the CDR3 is TGCAGCGTTGTGGTGCCCCAGAGAGATACGCAGTATTTT. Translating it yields CSVVVPQRDTQYF.

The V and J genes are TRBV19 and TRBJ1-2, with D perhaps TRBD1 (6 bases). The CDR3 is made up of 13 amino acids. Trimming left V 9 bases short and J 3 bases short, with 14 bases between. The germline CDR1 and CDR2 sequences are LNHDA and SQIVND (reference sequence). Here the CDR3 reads CARWGQMDYGYTF. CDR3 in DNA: TGTGCCAGATGGGGGCAAATGGACTATGGCTACACCTTC.

CDR3 sequence reads: CASLFSNTEAFF. CDR3 coding DNA: TGTGCCAGCCTTTTTTCTAACACTGAAGCTTTCTTT. V usage is TRBV6-6 and J usage is TRBJ1-1; D is unresolved. V lost 8 bases, J lost 2 bases, and 9 bases lay in between. The CDR3 contains 12 residues. In germline, CDR1 is MNHNY, CDR2 SVGAGI (reference sequence).

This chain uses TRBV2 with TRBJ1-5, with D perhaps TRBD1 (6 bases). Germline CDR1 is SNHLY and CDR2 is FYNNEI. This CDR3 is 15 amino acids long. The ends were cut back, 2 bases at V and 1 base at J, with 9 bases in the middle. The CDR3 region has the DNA TGTGCCAGCAGTGAAAAGGGGGAGAGCAATCAGCCCCAGCATTTT. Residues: CASSEKGESNQPQHF.

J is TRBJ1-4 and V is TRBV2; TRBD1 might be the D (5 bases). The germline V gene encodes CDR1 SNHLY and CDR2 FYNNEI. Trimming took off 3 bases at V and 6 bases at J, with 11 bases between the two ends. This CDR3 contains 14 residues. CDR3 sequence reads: CASSELTVDEKLFF. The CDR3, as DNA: TGTGCCAGCAGTGAGTTGACAGTGGATGAAAAACTGTTTTTT.

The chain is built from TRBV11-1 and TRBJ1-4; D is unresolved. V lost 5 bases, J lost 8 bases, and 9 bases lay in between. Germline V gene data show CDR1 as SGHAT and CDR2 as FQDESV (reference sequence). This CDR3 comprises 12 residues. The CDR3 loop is CASSQDYEKLFF. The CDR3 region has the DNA TGTGCCAGCAGCCAAGATTACGAAAAACTGTTTTTT.

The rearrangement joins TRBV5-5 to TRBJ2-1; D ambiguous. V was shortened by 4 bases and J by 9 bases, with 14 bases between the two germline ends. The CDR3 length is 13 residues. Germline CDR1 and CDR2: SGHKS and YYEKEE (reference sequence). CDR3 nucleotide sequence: TGTGCCAGCAGCGCCACCTGGGTTCCTGAGCAGTTCTTC. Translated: CASSATWVPEQFF. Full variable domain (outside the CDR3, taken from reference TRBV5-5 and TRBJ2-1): DAGVTQSPTHLIKTRGQQVTLRCSPISGHKSVSWYQQVLGQGPQFIFQYYEKEERGRGNFPDRFSARQFPNYSSELNVNALLLGDSALYLCASSATWVPEQFFGPGTRLTVL.

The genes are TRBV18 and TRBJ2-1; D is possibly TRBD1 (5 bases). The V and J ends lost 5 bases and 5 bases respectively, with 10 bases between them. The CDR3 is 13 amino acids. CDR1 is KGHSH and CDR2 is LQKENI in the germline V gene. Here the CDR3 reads CASSGARDNEQFF. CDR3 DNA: TGTGCCAGCTCAGGGGCCCGGGACAATGAGCAGTTCTTC.

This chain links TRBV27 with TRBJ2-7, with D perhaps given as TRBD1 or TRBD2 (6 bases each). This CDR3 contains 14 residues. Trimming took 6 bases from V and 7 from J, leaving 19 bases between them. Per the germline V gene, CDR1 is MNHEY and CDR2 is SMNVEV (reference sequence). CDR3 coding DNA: TGTGCCAGCAGAAGCCCCCACAGGGAGGATGAGCAGTACTTC. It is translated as CASRSPHREDEQYF.

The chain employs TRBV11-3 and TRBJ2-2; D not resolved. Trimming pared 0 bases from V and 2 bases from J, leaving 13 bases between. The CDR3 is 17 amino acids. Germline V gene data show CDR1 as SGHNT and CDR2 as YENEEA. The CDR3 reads CASSLDDRGDNTGELFF. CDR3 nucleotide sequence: TGTGCCAGCAGCTTAGATGACCGCGGCGACAACACCGGGGAGCTGTTTTTT.

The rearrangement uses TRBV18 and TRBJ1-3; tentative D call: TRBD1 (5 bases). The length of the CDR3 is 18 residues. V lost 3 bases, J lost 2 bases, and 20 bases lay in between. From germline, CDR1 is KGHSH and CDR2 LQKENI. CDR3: CASSPFQGGLAAGNTIYF. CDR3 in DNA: TGTGCCAGCTCACCCTTCCAGGGCGGCCTGGCGGCTGGAAACACCATATATTTT.

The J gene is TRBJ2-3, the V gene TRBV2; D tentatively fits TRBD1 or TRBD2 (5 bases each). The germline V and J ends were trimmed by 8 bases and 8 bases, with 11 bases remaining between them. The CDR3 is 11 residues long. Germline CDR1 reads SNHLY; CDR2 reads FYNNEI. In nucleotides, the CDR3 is TGTGCCAGCGGGACCGTGGGTACGCAGTATTTT. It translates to CASGTVGTQYF.

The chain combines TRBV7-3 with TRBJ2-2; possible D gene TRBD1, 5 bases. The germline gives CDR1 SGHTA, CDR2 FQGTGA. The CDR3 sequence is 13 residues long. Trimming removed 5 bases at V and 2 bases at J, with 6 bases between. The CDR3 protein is CASSRTNTGELFF. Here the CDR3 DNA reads TGTGCCAGCAGCCGGACAAACACCGGGGAGCTGTTTTTT.

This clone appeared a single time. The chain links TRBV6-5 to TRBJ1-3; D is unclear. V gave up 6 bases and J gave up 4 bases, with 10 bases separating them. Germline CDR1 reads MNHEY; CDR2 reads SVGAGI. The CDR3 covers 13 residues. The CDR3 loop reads CASSPSVGNTIYF. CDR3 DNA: TGTGCCAGCAGCCCCTCGGTCGGAAACACCATATATTTT.

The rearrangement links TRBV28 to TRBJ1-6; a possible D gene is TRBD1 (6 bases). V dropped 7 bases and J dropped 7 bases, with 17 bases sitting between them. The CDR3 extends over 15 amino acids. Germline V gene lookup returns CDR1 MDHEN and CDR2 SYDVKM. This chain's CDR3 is CASKDFQGMNSPLHF. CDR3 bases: TGTGCCAGCAAGGACTTCCAGGGGATGAATTCACCCCTCCACTTT.

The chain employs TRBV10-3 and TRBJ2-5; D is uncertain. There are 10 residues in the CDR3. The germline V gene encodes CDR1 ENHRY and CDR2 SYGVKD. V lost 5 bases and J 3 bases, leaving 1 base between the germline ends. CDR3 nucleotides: TGTGCCATCAGTAAAGAGACCCAGTACTTC. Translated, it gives CAISKETQYF.

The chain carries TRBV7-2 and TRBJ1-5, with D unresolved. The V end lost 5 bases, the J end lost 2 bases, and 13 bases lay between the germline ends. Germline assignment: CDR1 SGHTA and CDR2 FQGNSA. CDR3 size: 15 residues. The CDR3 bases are TGTGCCAGCAGCCGGGGAGGCCAGGGCAATCAGCCCCAGCATTTT. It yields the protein CASSRGGQGNQPQHF.

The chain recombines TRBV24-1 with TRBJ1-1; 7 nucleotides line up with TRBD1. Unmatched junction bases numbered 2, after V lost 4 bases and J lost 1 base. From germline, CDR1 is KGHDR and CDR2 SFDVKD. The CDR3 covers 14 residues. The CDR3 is CATSDRTGNTEAFF. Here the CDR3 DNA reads TGTGCCACCAGTGACCGGACAGGGAACACTGAAGCTTTCTTT.

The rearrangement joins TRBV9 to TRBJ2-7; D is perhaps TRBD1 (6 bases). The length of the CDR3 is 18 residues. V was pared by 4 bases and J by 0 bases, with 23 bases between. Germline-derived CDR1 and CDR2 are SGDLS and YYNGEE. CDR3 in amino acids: CASSPNPPWGLSSYEQYF. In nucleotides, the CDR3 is TGTGCCAGCAGCCCGAACCCCCCCTGGGGGCTAAGCTCCTACGAGCAGTACTTC.

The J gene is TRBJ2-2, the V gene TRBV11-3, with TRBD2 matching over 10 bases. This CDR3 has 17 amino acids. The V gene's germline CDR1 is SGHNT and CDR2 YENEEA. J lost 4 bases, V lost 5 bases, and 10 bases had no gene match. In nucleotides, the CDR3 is TGTGCCAGCAGCGAACGGACTAGCGGTTACGGCACCGGGGAGCTGTTTTTT. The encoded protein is CASSERTSGYGTGELFF.

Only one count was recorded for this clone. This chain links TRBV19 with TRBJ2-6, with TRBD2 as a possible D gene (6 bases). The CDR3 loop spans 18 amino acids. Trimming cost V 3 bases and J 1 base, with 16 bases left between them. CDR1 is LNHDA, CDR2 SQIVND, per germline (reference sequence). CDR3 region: CASSMGVRAGSGANVLTF. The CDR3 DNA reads TGTGCCAGTAGTATGGGGGTCAGGGCGGGATCTGGGGCCAACGTCCTGACTTTC.